This T cell receptor beta chain appears in the sequencing data of a study of blood T cell repertoires in COVID-19. Whole-study context: The United States, Italy and Spain supplied acute and convalescent COVID-19 samples. Sources were T cells, B-cell-depleted T cells, or PBMCs; the material itself was cDNA or gDNA.

The study drew participants aged roughly 18 to 95 years from roughly 25 US areas. What the recovered Cohort 3 donors had was two negative PCRs, clearance, or symptom resolution. Only in-frame clones appear in the TCRdb table, and some are missing; sequencing was by immunoSEQ multiplex PCR. The table records 250,000 to 350,000 clones, roughly 87% of them present only once. With V trimmed by 0 bases and J by 2 bases, 4 bases remained unmatched. From germline, CDR1 is SGHNT and CDR2 YYREEE (reference sequence). The CDR3 runs to 16 residues. This TCR was sampled from a woman in her 30s who had recovered from COVID-19. Sequencing input: PBMCs or T cells enriched from blood (not recorded which). V and J are TRBV5-4 and TRBJ2-3; 9 positions agree with TRBD2. CDR3 nucleotides: TGTGCCAGCAGCTTGGCGAGACTAGCGGCCACAGATACGCAGTATTTT. This encodes CASSLARLAATDTQYF. The full variable domain, rest sourced from reference TRBV5-4 and TRBJ2-3, is ETGVTQSPTHLIKTRGQQVTLRCSSQSGHNTVSWYQQALGQGPQFIFQYYREEENGRGNFPPRFSGLQFPNYSSELNVNALELDDSALYLCASSLARLAATDTQYFGPGTRLTVL.